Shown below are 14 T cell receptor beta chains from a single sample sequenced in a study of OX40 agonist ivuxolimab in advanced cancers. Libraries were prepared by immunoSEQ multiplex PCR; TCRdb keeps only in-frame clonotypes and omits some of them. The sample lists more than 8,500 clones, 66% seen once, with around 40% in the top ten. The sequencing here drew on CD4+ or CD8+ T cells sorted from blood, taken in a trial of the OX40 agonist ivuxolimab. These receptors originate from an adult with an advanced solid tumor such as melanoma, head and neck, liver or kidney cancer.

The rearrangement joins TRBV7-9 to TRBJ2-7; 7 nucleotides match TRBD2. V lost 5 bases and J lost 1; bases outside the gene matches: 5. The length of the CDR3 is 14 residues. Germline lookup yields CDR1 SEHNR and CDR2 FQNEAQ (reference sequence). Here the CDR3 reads CASSPREKSYEQYF. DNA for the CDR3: TGTGCCAGCAGCCCGCGGGAGAAGTCCTACGAGCAGTACTTC.

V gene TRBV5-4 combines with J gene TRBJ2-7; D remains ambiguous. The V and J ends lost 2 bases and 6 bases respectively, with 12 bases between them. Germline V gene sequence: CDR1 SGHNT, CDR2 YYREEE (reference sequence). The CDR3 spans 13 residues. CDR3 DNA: TGTGCCAGCAGCTTAGGCTTAGCTCCCGAGCAGTACTTC. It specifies CASSLGLAPEQYF.

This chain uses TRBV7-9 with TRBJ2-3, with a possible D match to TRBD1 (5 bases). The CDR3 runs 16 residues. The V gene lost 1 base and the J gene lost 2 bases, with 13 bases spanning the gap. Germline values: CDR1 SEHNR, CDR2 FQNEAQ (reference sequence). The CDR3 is CASSLEFAGPTDTQYF. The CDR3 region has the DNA TGTGCCAGCAGCTTAGAGTTCGCAGGGCCCACAGATACGCAGTATTTT.

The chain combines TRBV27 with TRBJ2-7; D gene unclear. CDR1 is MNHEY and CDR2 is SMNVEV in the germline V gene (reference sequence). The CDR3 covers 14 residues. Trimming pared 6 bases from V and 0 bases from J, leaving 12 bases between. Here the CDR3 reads CASSQNRGSYEQYF. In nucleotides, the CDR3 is TGTGCCAGCAGCCAGAACAGAGGCTCCTACGAGCAGTACTTC.

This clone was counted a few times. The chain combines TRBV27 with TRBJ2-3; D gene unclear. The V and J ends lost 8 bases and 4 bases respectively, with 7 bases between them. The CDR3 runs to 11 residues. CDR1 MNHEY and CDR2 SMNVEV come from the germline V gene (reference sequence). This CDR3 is CASGVSDTQYF. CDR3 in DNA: TGTGCCAGCGGGGTTTCAGATACGCAGTATTTT.

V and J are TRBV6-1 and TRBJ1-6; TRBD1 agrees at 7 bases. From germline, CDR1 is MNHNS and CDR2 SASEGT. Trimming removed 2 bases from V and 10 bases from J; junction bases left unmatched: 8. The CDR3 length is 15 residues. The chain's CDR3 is CASSETQGGGSPLHF. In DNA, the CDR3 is TGTGCCAGCAGTGAAACCCAGGGGGGAGGATCACCCCTCCACTTT.

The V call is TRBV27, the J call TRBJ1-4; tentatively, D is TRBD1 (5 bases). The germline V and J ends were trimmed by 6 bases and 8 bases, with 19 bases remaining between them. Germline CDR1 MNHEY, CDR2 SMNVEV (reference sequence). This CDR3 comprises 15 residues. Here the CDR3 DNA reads TGTGCCAGCAGACGCGGGACTTTAATAGGAGAAAAACTGTTTTTT. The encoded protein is CASRRGTLIGEKLFF.

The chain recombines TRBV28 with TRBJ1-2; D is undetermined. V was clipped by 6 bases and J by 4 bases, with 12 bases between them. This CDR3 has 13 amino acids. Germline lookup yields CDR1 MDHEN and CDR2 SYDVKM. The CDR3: CASSPDGSYGYTF. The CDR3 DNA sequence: TGTGCCAGCAGCCCCGACGGAAGCTATGGCTACACCTTC.

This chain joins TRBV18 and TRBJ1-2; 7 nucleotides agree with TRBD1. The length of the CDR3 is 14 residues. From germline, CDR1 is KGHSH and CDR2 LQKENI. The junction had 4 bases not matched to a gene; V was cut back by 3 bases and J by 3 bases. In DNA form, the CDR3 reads TGTGCCAGCTCACCGGGCAGGGGGGACTATGGCTACACCTTC. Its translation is CASSPGRGDYGYTF.

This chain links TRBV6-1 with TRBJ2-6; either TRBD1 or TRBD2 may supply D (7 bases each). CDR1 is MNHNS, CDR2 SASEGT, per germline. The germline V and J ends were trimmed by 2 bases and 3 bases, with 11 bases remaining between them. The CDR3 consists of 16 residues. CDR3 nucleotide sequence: TGTGCCAGCAGTGAACAGGGGGGGAGTGGGGCCAACGTCCTGACTTTC. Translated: CASSEQGGSGANVLTF.

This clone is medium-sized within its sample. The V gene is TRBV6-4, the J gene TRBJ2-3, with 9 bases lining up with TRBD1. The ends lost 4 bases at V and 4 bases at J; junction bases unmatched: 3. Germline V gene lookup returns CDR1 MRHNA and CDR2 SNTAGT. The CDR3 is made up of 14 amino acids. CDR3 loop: CASSGTGEADTQYF. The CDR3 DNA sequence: TGTGCCAGCAGTGGGACAGGGGAGGCAGATACGCAGTATTTT.

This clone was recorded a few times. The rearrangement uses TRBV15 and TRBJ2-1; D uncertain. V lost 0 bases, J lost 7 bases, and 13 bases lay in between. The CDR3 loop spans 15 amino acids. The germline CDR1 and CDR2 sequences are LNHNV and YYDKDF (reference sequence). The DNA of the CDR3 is TGTGCCACCAGCAGAGAACTGTGGGGTTGGAATGAGCAGTTCTTC. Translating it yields CATSRELWGWNEQFF.

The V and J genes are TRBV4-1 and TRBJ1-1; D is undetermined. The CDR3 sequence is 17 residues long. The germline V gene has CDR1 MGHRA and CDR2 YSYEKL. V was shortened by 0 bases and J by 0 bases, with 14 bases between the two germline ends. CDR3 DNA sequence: TGCGCCAGCAGCCAAGATGGCCGGGCTTCAATGAACACTGAAGCTTTCTTT. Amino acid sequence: CASSQDGRASMNTEAFF.

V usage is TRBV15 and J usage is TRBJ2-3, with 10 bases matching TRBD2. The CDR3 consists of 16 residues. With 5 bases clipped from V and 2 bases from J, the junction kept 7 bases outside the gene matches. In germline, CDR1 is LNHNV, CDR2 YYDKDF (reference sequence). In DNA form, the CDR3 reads TGTGCCACCAGCTCCCGGACTAGCGGTCCCACAGATACGCAGTATTTT. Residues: CATSSRTSGPTDTQYF.